The 27 T cell receptor beta chains below come from one sample, sequenced in a study of cytomegalovirus exposure and HLA in healthy donors. With 60 Vbeta and 13 Jbeta primers, the PCR was carried out. TCRdb keeps only in-frame clones here, not all; method: immunoSEQ multiplex PCR. The sample includes some 98,000 clones, 65% to 80% seen only once; the top ten take 7% to 10%. Sequenced sample: PBMCs. The receptors stem from a human donor in good health.

The chain has TRBV6-1 and TRBJ1-6; D is uncertain. This CDR3 has 16 amino acids. Germline CDR1 reads MNHNS; CDR2 reads SASEGT. V lost 1 base and J 0 bases, leaving 7 bases between the germline ends. CDR3 amino acids: CASSEERSSYNSPLHF. For the CDR3, the DNA is TGTGCCAGCAGTGAAGAAAGGAGCTCCTATAATTCACCCCTCCACTTT.

The chain carries TRBV7-8 and TRBJ1-3; D is undetermined. The CDR3 has 15 residues. The V end lost 7 bases, the J end lost 1 base, and 14 bases lay between the germline ends. The germline gives CDR1 SGHVS, CDR2 FQNEAQ. The CDR3 region is CASTSMRASGNTIYF. DNA for the CDR3: TGTGCCAGCACCAGTATGAGGGCATCTGGAAACACCATATATTTT.

This chain links TRBV21-1 with TRBJ2-2; the table names TRBD1, a call not compared with the DNA. TRBV21-1 is assigned pseudogene status. This CDR3 has 17 amino acids. The CDR3 nucleotides read TGTGCCAGCAGCAAACGCGGGACAGATTCGAACACCGGGGAGCTGTTTTTT. Its translation is CASSKRGTDSNTGELFF.

This clone was counted only a few times. V is TRBV6-1 and J is TRBJ1-1; D may be TRBD1 (6 bases). V shed 7 bases and J shed 2 bases, with 11 bases lying between them. CDR3 length: 13 residues. In germline, CDR1 is MNHNS, CDR2 SASEGT. CDR3 coding DNA: TGTGCCAGCACCTTGGACAGAAACACTGAAGCTTTCTTT. Residues: CASTLDRNTEAFF.

This clone showed up just once. The chain uses TRBV27 and TRBJ2-1, with D possibly matching TRBD2 (6 bases). V was shortened by 0 bases and J by 2 bases, with 17 bases between the two germline ends. The germline gives CDR1 MNHEY, CDR2 SMNVEV (reference sequence). This CDR3 region has 18 residues. The CDR3 sequence: CASSLSSIAGSAYNEQFF. CDR3 DNA: TGTGCCAGCAGTTTATCGAGTATCGCCGGGAGTGCCTACAATGAGCAGTTCTTC.

The rearrangement links TRBV6-5 to TRBJ2-3; D remains unclear. Deletions cut 4 bases from V and 2 bases from J, with 13 bases between. CDR3 length equals 15 residues. Germline assignment: CDR1 MNHEY and CDR2 SVGAGI. CDR3 DNA: TGTGCCAGCAGTTTCCGGGTGCCCACCACAGATACGCAGTATTTT. Residues: CASSFRVPTTDTQYF.

This chain joins TRBV15 and TRBJ1-1; D gene uncertain. Germline V gene lookup returns CDR1 LNHNV and CDR2 YYDKDF (reference sequence). Trimming left V 3 bases short and J 4 bases short, with 12 bases between. The CDR3 runs 14 residues. The CDR3 region has the DNA TGTGCCACCAGCAGTTTCGGGAGACGCACTGAAGCTTTCTTT. Amino acids: CATSSFGRRTEAFF.

CDR3 DNA: TGTGCCAGTAGTATAGTTCCGGCAGATACGCAGTATTTT. This codes for CASSIVPADTQYF. The V call is TRBV19, the J call TRBJ2-3; D unresolved. Germline assignment: CDR1 LNHDA and CDR2 SQIVND (reference sequence). This CDR3 spans 13 amino acids. The V end was cut by 1 base, the J end by 4 bases, with 6 bases between.

The chain combines TRBV27 with TRBJ1-2; 8 bases fit TRBD1. This CDR3 has 14 residues. Unmatched junction bases numbered 13, after V lost 10 bases and J lost 6 bases. Germline V gives CDR1 MNHEY, CDR2 SMNVEV (reference sequence). The CDR3 bases are TGTGCCACTAAAGAGGCCGGGACAGGAAATGGCTACACCTTC. Protein: CATKEAGTGNGYTF.

CDR3: CASSGGPTLEPQHF. CDR3 DNA: TGCGCCAGCAGCGGGGGACCAACACTCGAGCCCCAGCATTTT. The gene calls are TRBV10-1 and TRBJ1-5; D may be TRBD1 (5 bases). CDR1 is WNHNN, CDR2 SYGVQD, per germline (reference sequence). V was trimmed by 6 bases and J by 8 bases, leaving 17 bases between them. The CDR3 runs 14 residues.

J is TRBJ2-7 and V is TRBV4-1; 7 nucleotides line up with TRBD2. This CDR3 is 16 amino acids long. CDR1 and CDR2 (germline): MGHRA, YSYEKL. V lost 0 bases and J lost 4; bases outside the gene matches: 9. This CDR3 reads CASSQDWGGGSYEQYF. In DNA form, the CDR3 reads TGCGCCAGCAGCCAAGACTGGGGAGGCGGGAGTTACGAGCAGTACTTC.

The chain couples TRBV7-9 to TRBJ1-1, with 10 nucleotides matching TRBD1. V was clipped by 5 bases and J by 9 bases; unmatched bases: 6. CDR3 size: 13 residues. The germline V gene encodes CDR1 SEHNR and CDR2 FQNEAQ (reference sequence). The CDR3 nucleotides are TGTGCCAGCAGCCTTGGGACAGGGGCACAAGCTTTCTTT. As protein: CASSLGTGAQAFF.

The rearrangement uses TRBV9 and TRBJ1-6; D call uncertain. The V gene's germline CDR1 is SGDLS and CDR2 YYNGEE. V gave up 0 bases and J gave up 7 bases, with 8 bases separating them. This CDR3 spans 14 amino acids. The CDR3 coding sequence is TGTGCCAGCAGCGTAGGTACTCCCAATTCACCCCTCCACTTT. It encodes CASSVGTPNSPLHF.

Note on this clone: At one boundary the junction diverges from the germline segment, which might be a read error. The V gene is TRBV19, the J gene TRBJ2-1; 10 positions match TRBD1. The CDR3 contains 15 residues. Germline V lookup: CDR1 LNHDA, CDR2 SQIVND (reference sequence). CDR3 sequence: CASRPGQGPYNERFF. The DNA for the CDR3 is TGTGCCAGTAGACCGGGACAGGGGCCATACAATGAGCGGTTCTTC.

This chain joins TRBV19 and TRBJ2-7, with TRBD1 identical over 7 bases. The CDR3 totals 14 residues. V shed 4 bases and J 2 bases; nucleotides not matched to a gene: 5. Germline V gives CDR1 LNHDA, CDR2 SQIVND (reference sequence). CDR3 DNA sequence: TGTGCCAGTAGTACTGACAGGGATCCCTACGAGCAGTACTTC. It codes for CASSTDRDPYEQYF.

Of note for this clone: Other DNA sequences in this sample translate to the same CDR3. The chain couples TRBV30 to TRBJ1-2; D not certain. This CDR3 has 12 residues. With 1 base removed from V and 8 bases from J, the gap between germline ends came to 11 bases. Germline assignment: CDR1 GTSNPN and CDR2 SVGIG (reference sequence). The CDR3 region has the DNA TGTGCCTGGAGTGAAGAGGCTGGCGGCTACACCTTC. It codes for CAWSEEAGGYTF. The entire variable domain, with the rest obtained from reference TRBV30 and TRBJ1-2, is as follows: SQTIHQWPATLVQPVGSPLSLECTVEGTSNPNLYWYRQAAGRGLQLLFYSVGIGQISSEVPQNLSASRPQDRQFILSSKKLLLSDSGFYLCAWSEEAGGYTFGSGTRLTVV.

This clone was recorded once. This chain uses TRBV11-3 with TRBJ2-3; the match to TRBD2 covers 9 bases. From germline, CDR1 is SGHNT and CDR2 YENEEA. This CDR3 is built from 16 residues. V shed 3 bases, J shed 3 bases, and the junction held 7 bases outside the gene matches. The CDR3 here is CASSLGGGARTDTQYF. The DNA for the CDR3 is TGTGCCAGCAGCTTGGGCGGGGGGGCCAGGACAGATACGCAGTATTTT. The whole variable domain, remainder taken from reference TRBV11-3 and TRBJ2-3, is EAGVVQSPRYKIIEKKQPVAFWCNPISGHNTLYWYLQNLGQGPELLIRYENEEAVDDSQLPKDRFSAERLKGVDSTLKIQPAELGDSAVYLCASSLGGGARTDTQYFGPGTRLTVL.

This clone was picked up one time. The CDR3: CASSPNTGELFF. For the CDR3, the DNA is TGTGCCAGCAGCCCAAACACCGGGGAGCTGTTTTTT. The chain carries TRBV7-8 and TRBJ2-2, with unresolved D. The germline V gene encodes CDR1 SGHVS and CDR2 FQNEAQ. Trimming shortened V by 5 bases and J by 2 bases, and 3 bases separated the two germline ends. CDR3 length: 12 amino acids.

This rearrangement joins TRBV7-9 to TRBJ1-4; 9 nucleotides align to TRBD1. CDR1 is SEHNR and CDR2 is FQNEAQ in the germline V gene (reference sequence). The CDR3 totals 11 residues. The V segment lost 4 bases and the J segment 15 bases; nucleotides outside the gene matches: 3. This CDR3 is CASSYGQGMFF. The CDR3 coding sequence is TGTGCCAGCAGCTACGGACAGGGGATGTTTTTT.

V is TRBV5-8 and J is TRBJ2-3, with 7 bases lining up with TRBD2. Trimming at V came to 0 bases and at J to 5 bases, leaving 3 bases not matched to a gene. CDR1 is SGHTS, CDR2 YDEGEE, per germline. This CDR3 has 14 amino acids. The CDR3 spells CASSLESGGDTQYF. The DNA of the CDR3 is TGTGCCAGCAGCTTGGAATCGGGAGGAGATACGCAGTATTTT.

By sample share, this clone is medium-sized (0.01 to 0.1%). The V gene is TRBV7-2, the J gene TRBJ2-1, with 8 bases lining up with TRBD2. The V gene end was trimmed by 5 bases and the J gene end by 4 bases; junction bases not matched to a gene: 13. CDR3 length: 17 residues. Germline lookup yields CDR1 SGHTA and CDR2 FQGNSA. This CDR3 reads CASSPTTKRERYNEQFF. In nucleotides, the CDR3 is TGTGCCAGCAGCCCAACTACAAAGCGGGAGCGATACAATGAGCAGTTCTTC.

The chain is built from TRBV18 and TRBJ1-4, with 7 nucleotides matching TRBD1. This CDR3 is 15 amino acids long. Trimming removed 5 bases from V and 4 bases from J; junction bases left unmatched: 7. From germline, CDR1 is KGHSH and CDR2 LQKENI. The CDR3: CASSLPGQINEKLFF. The CDR3 DNA follows: TGTGCCAGCTCATTACCGGGACAGATTAATGAAAAACTGTTTTTT.

The chain links TRBV18 to TRBJ2-7; TRBD1 agrees at 7 bases. V shed 3 bases, J shed 0 bases, and the junction held 8 bases outside the gene matches. CDR3 size: 16 residues. Germline assignment: CDR1 KGHSH and CDR2 LQKENI. Written as DNA, the CDR3 is TGTGCCAGCTCACCCCGGACAGGCGTAGCCTCCTACGAGCAGTACTTC. Translated: CASSPRTGVASYEQYF.

In this sample, this clone turned up a few times. The genes are TRBV2 and TRBJ1-1, with TRBD1 matching 7 bases. Trimming took 5 bases from V and 4 from J; bases not matched to a gene: 7. Germline assignment: CDR1 SNHLY and CDR2 FYNNEI. The CDR3 has 14 residues. As DNA, the CDR3 is TGTGCCAGCAGTAGAGACAGGGTCGGCACTGAAGCTTTCTTT. Amino acid sequence: CASSRDRVGTEAFF. Drawing the rest from reference TRBV2 and TRBJ1-1, the complete variable domain is EPEVTQTPSHQVTQMGQEVILRCVPISNHLYFYWYRQILGQKVEFLVSFYNNEISEKSEIFDDQFSVERPDGSNFTLKIRSTKLEDSAMYFCASSRDRVGTEAFFGQGTRLTVV.

CDR3 nucleotides: TGTGCCAGCAGCCCCCAAGGGGGCCGAGGAAACACCATATATTTT. Translated: CASSPQGGRGNTIYF. V usage is TRBV7-9 and J usage is TRBJ1-3; 7 bases fit TRBD1. The CDR3 extends over 15 amino acids. Per the germline V gene, CDR1 is SEHNR and CDR2 is FQNEAQ (reference sequence). V was clipped by 5 bases and J by 4 bases; unmatched bases: 8.

The J gene is TRBJ1-1, the V gene TRBV30; perhaps TRBD1 as D (5 bases). V shed 2 bases and J shed 7 bases, with 14 bases lying between them. There are 13 residues in the CDR3. Germline V gene sequence: CDR1 GTSNPN, CDR2 SVGIG (reference sequence). The CDR3 DNA reads as TGTGCCTGGAGTCTCGGGGGTGGCAGTGAAGCTTTCTTT. Its translation is CAWSLGGGSEAFF.

The chain carries TRBV19 and TRBJ1-1; 7 bases map to TRBD1. Trimming cost V 5 bases and J 4 bases; bases outside gene matches: 7. Germline CDR1 and CDR2: LNHDA and SQIVND (reference sequence). The CDR3 runs to 14 residues. CDR3 region: CASSSSQGGTEAFF. CDR3 sequence (DNA): TGTGCCAGTAGTTCGAGCCAGGGGGGCACTGAAGCTTTCTTT.